This T cell receptor (beta chain) was recovered during a study of blood T cells in healthy people across ages. The V gene lost 0 bases and the J gene lost 8 bases, with 17 bases spanning the gap. CDR1 SQVTM and CDR2 ANQGSEA come from the germline V gene. This CDR3 contains 15 residues. Comments on this clonotype: Antigen specificity is unknown. Given a much more abundant clone one base away, this may be a read error.

The use of a sample-barcoded 5' primer and a J-beta primer mix characterized a second PCR of about 7 to 12 cycles. Through a template-switch adaptor with 12 random nucleotides, each cDNA molecule received a tag. TCRdb passed the 5' RACE reads through MiXCR, listing each CDR3 protein once. The data show 1.2 million to 1.5 million distinct CDR3 sequences, roughly 45% seen once. Overall study findings and caveats: Long-lived donors carried more naive CD4+ cells and greater diversity than aged donors. Strongly correlated with naive T cell percentage was TCR beta diversity.

Donation came from healthy Caucasian individuals in Russia who were aged about 6 to 100. This sequence was found in a woman in her late teens or twenties in good health. V is TRBV29-1 and J is TRBJ2-1, with D possibly matching TRBD2 (6 bases). Sequences were obtained from blood. DNA for the CDR3: TGCAGCGTTGAAGATCTTCACGGGAGTAGGGATGAGCAGTTCTTC. This gives the protein CSVEDLHGSRDEQFF.